What follows describes a single TCR beta chain. Which antigen it targets is not known. Within one base of it there is no much larger clone, and no base qualities were kept. Trimming accounts for 1 base at V and 6 bases at J, while the number of junction bases matched to no gene is 4. The germline V gene supplies CDR1 LGHNT and CDR2 FRNRAP. CDR3 length: 17 amino acids, cysteine to phenylalanine. Solely the CDR3 DNA is kept, with 51 bases framed from the first base. The entry originates in a study of cytomegalovirus exposure and HLA in healthy donors (dated by TCRdb to 2015 to 2018). For the wider study: According to an earlier analysis of 450 to 650 of the donors, 150 million to 200 million T cells yielded 90 million to 130 million unique TCR beta sequences and about 300 Gb of sequence data. To predict cytomegalovirus infection status, the study brought together high-throughput TCR immunosequencing, statistical association of individual TCRs with disease status, and machine learning. Several DR-DQ haplotypes were handled as single units for association and clustering, since linkage in the cohort was strong. An early release covering 550 to 700 HLA-typed donors comprised 250 to 350 gigabases of sequencing data and tens of millions of unique TCR sequences. The study aimed to test whether cataloging public T cell receptors could reveal signatures of past pathogen exposure. Of the 398 genotyped donors, about 80% fell in the genetic ancestry cluster associated with self-reported Caucasian donors. All discovery cohort repertoires had been generated on a single sequencing platform. Besides the first cohort of 666 subjects, a separate validation cohort made up of 120 different subjects was used. Class I and class II HLA loci were covered by the typing at four-digit resolution. An earlier analysis of approximately 640 of the donors applied high-throughput TCR beta sequencing to assess whether each TCR beta V gene segment acted as functional or pseudogenic. Genome-wide SNP genotypes for about three fifths of the 666 donors were used in a later genetic analysis, which treated that subset as a discovery cohort. To study patterns of TCR occurrence, a later analysis re-analyzed previously published TCR beta repertoires from 666 donors and added high-resolution HLA genotyping. Rather than using new phenotypic data, the later analysis identified candidate immune exposures from TCR beta sequences and from how often those sequences occurred across donors. Typing coverage differed by locus: A, B, C, DRB1 and DQB1 were typed in roughly 629-630 donors, DQA1 in about 500, DPA1 in some 570, and DPB1 in approximately 450. Using immunosequencing, the study profiled T cell repertoires from about 650 subjects and related those repertoires to cytomegalovirus serostatus. Across around 400 genotyped donors of the cohort, an average of roughly 250,000 unique TCR beta nucleotide sequences per donor were sequenced, and approximately 17% of those sequences were non-productive. Donor age, sex, ethnicity and CMV serostatus were compiled together with the repertoire data.

What the research found in general, with its limitations: Because HLA typing was unavailable for some donors at each locus, only the typed subset was used in association tests. An earlier analysis of approximately 590 of the donors showed that most TCR beta V segments appeared in productive rearrangements either about 87% or about 30% of the time, which broadly matched IMGT annotations. The sequencing pipeline was judged likely to have produced a cluster of highly shared sequence variants as a technical artifact. In vitro tests confirmed that a few of the cytomegalovirus-associated TCR beta chains recognize cytomegalovirus antigens. The classifier was reported to diagnose cytomegalovirus status with high specificity and sensitivity in both the original and validation cohorts. Roughly uniform sequencing depth across donors was assumed in presence/absence analyses, although this assumption may not hold. A later analysis reported that several top co-occurrence clusters appeared linked to parvovirus B19, influenza, CMV and Epstein-Barr virus. Across donors, most TCR sequences were observed very rarely, whereas some public TCRs were present in many individuals. The earlier analysis of 587 of the donors excluded roughly 17 rarely observed V segments, including chromosome 9 orphons, because counts were too low. A further reported finding was that TCR beta sequences accurately predicted the HLA-A and HLA-B alleles for most subjects in the first cohort. According to a later analysis, TCR association rates differed among HLA loci, with DRB1 alleles showing the most associated TCRs and HLA-C alleles showing the fewest. Assigning TCR associations to individual alleles was difficult when HLA alleles, especially DR and DQ, strongly co-occurred. Most CMV-associated TCR beta chains appeared to be HLA-restricted in a later analysis, and the HLA associations seemed to be driven largely by CMV exposure. A later genetic analysis associated a missense DCLRE1C variant with V-gene and J-gene trimming of TCR beta chains, and an independent cohort replicated the association. In this cohort, only TCR beta chains were sequenced, and detectable features were limited by the absence of alpha or paired-chain data. Immune exposure information for the cohort was limited to CMV serostatus. Because the 87-base-pair reads could not distinguish some IMGT-functional V segments, including TRBV6-2 and TRBV6-3, those segments were excluded. A later analysis found that HLA-associated TCR beta chains were more clonally expanded and had lower generation probabilities than equally common non-associated chains. The authors suggested that the approach could potentially be generalized to other disease states and immunological phenotypes. At a false discovery rate of 0.05, a later analysis linked roughly 17,000 TCR beta sequences to specific HLA alleles. According to a later genetic analysis, donors in an Asian-associated ancestry cluster had fewer N-insertions in productive TCRs than the roughly 660-donor mean. Correlated functional status among segregating V segments might reflect linkage disequilibrium, but an unknown experimental factor could not be ruled out. The study listed 150 to 200 TCR beta chains as associated with cytomegalovirus.

The library was made by the immunoSEQ multiplex PCR assay. For the multiplex PCR, a mixture combining 60 forward primers for TCR Vbeta segments and 13 reverse primers for TCR Jbeta segments was used. Amplification of the CDR3 region of rearranged TCR beta genes was performed with a multiplex PCR assay on genomic DNA. Amplified TCR beta libraries were sequenced as 87-base-pair reads on the Illumina HiSeq System. The original methods were these. A later analysis counted some 74 million unique TCR beta chains across the 640 or so repertoires, and 10 million to 11 million of these chains were shared by at least two donors. Raw reads were error-corrected and collapsed into unique sequences by a nearest-neighbor algorithm in which closely related sequences were merged to remove PCR and sequencing errors. Alignment of CDR3 sequences to IMGT reference sequences was used to assign V, D and J gene segments. For a sequence to be retained, a match of at least six nucleotides was required to both a V gene segment and a J gene segment. Rearrangements were called productive when the CDR3 lacked stop codons and stayed in frame with V and J; all others were non-productive. Following IMGT convention, CDR3 was defined as the stretch from the second conserved V-encoded cysteine to the conserved J-encoded phenylalanine. In an earlier analysis of more than 550 of the donors, sequences lacking an unambiguous match to a single V gene segment were excluded. An earlier analysis of 500 to 600 of the donors classified V segments as functional when productive rearrangements were above 56.7% and as segregating when the standard deviation between donors was above 5%. A statistical classification framework was built to diagnose cytomegalovirus status from the catalog of TCR beta chain sequences. V and J gene assignment, in a later analysis, came from comparing TCR nucleotide sequences with IMGT/GENE-DB human TR gene sequences. Using the TCRdist pipeline, a later analysis assigned CDR3 sequences along with most-parsimonious VDJ recombination scenarios. In a later analysis, each TCR beta chain was defined by its CDR3 amino acid sequence together with its V-gene family, and reads without a unique V-gene family were excluded. To address suspected cross-contamination and a sequencing artifact, a later analysis removed 450 to 700 highly shared, low-generation-probability nucleotide sequences. For each public chain, a later analysis derived a clonal expansion index from normalized ranks of inferred template counts within each repertoire. In a later analysis, generation probabilities were computed with a VDJ recombination model fitted to out-of-frame rearrangements, and the resulting probabilities were checked against IGoR. In a later analysis, hypergeometric tests were used to score TCR-TCR, TCR-HLA and TCR-CMV co-occurrence, with a repertoire-size bias correction applied to TCR pairs. To estimate false discovery rates, a later analysis permuted the HLA or CMV assignments 20 times. In a later analysis, co-occurring TCRs were grouped using DBSCAN, with TCRdist sequence similarity added in when clustering inside HLA-allele-positive subsets. Repertoires with fewer than 30,000 or more than 120,000 public chains were left out of co-occurrence clustering, as were a handful of repertoires with anomalous nucleotide sharing. TCRdb retrieved this table from immuneACCESS and kept in-frame rearrangements only. Not all clones are present; in checked studies, unresolved V genes account for under half, and no reason is known for the remainder. V, J and clone size derive from that table, while D and trimming were established from the DNA sequence. This sample gives approximately 190,000 clones in total; around 83% of them show up just once. Clones ranked in the top ten supply approximately 0.74% of the sample.

The cohort was made up of under 800 healthy bone marrow donors. At the time of sampling, every cohort member was nominally healthy, though immune exposures that went unrecorded were likely present. The donor tested CMV seronegative, placing the donor among the roughly 350 seronegative members of the cohort. Each donor provided a peripheral blood sample, and peripheral blood mononuclear cells were used for TCR beta sequencing. The Qiagen DNeasy Blood Extraction Kit was used to extract genomic DNA from the blood cell samples. The receptor comes from a woman between 18 and 29 years old in good health and CMV-seronegative. Sequencing was done on a sample of PBMCs. The sequence is built from TRBV12-5 and TRBJ2-2; 14 central bases correspond to TRBD2. The CDR3 protein sequence reads: CASGLGLAGGDPGELFF. The DNA sequence follows: TGTGCTAGTGGTTTGGGACTAGCGGGGGGGGACCCCGGGGAGCTGTTTTTT.